Below are 31 T cell receptor beta chains sequenced from a single sample in a study of CD8+ T cells in alopecia areata. Investigators isolated RNA and reverse transcribed it into cDNA to act as the sequencing template. This table comes from immunoSEQ multiplex PCR, and its TCRdb copy is limited to in-frame clones, with some not included. Here the sample spans about 180,000 clones, about 66% being singletons. This specimen was CD8+ T cells sorted from blood, taken at week 0. These receptors came from a human donor with alopecia areata.

About this clone itself: Compared with germline, one end of the junction differs, possibly owing to a read error. This chain connects TRBV11-2 to TRBJ2-4, with 7 bases identical to TRBD2. CDR3 size: 15 residues. Germline CDR1 is SGHAT and CDR2 is FQNNGV. The CDR3 spells CASTLPRGGLDIQYF. The CDR3 nucleotides read TGTGCCAGCACCTTACCCCGGGGAGGGCTTGACATTCAGTACTTC.

The rearrangement uses TRBV29-1 and TRBJ2-3, with TRBD2 matching 7 bases. The CDR3 has 16 amino acids. Germline CDR1 is SQVTM and CDR2 is ANQGSEA. The junction had 8 bases not matched to a gene; V was cut back by 0 bases and J by 2 bases. CDR3 nucleotides: TGCAGCGTTGAAGATCTGCGGGGGATTTACACAGATACGCAGTATTTT. Translation gives CSVEDLRGIYTDTQYF.

The chain has TRBV2 and TRBJ1-2, with 7 bases identical to TRBD1. CDR1 is SNHLY, CDR2 FYNNEI, per germline. This CDR3 comprises 15 residues. V shed 10 bases and J 4 bases; nucleotides not matched to a gene: 15. This chain's CDR3 is CATQGGLTGRYGYTF. In nucleotides, the CDR3 is TGTGCCACCCAAGGGGGCCTGACAGGACGCTATGGCTACACCTTC.

The chain recombines TRBV2 with TRBJ2-5; 7 bases align to TRBD1. Germline V gene lookup returns CDR1 SNHLY and CDR2 FYNNEI. The CDR3 consists of 16 residues. The ends lost 4 bases at V and 2 bases at J; junction bases unmatched: 10. The CDR3 sequence: CASSVRRGLGQETQYF. The CDR3, as DNA: TGTGCCAGCAGTGTGCGAAGGGGGCTCGGGCAAGAGACCCAGTACTTC.

J is TRBJ2-5 and V is TRBV15; TRBD1 is a possible D gene (5 bases). The germline V gene encodes CDR1 LNHNV and CDR2 YYDKDF (reference sequence). The CDR3 covers 14 residues. Trimming stripped 2 bases from V and 2 bases from J, with 9 bases between. The CDR3 sequence is CATSRQGAQETQYF. CDR3 DNA: TGTGCCACCAGCAGACAGGGCGCACAAGAGACCCAGTACTTC.

The chain couples TRBV29-1 to TRBJ2-2, with unresolved D. Per the germline V gene, CDR1 is SQVTM and CDR2 is ANQGSEA. There are 15 residues in the CDR3. Trimming left V 1 base short and J 0 bases short, with 9 bases between. The chain's CDR3 is CSVEGGFPNTGELFF. The CDR3 bases are TGCAGCGTTGAAGGCGGCTTCCCGAACACCGGGGAGCTGTTTTTT.

This clone has a single count. CDR3 DNA sequence: TGTGCCAGCAGGCTAATTAACTCCTACGAGCAGTACTTC. It codes for CASRLINSYEQYF. The chain has TRBV27 and TRBJ2-7; no reliable D call. Trimming cost V 6 bases and J 0 bases, with 9 bases left between them. This CDR3 spans 13 amino acids. Germline-derived CDR1 and CDR2 are MNHEY and SMNVEV (reference sequence).

The J gene is TRBJ2-1, the V gene TRBV29-1, with D possibly matching TRBD2 (5 bases). Trimming removed 6 bases from V and 8 bases from J, with 20 bases in between. Germline V gene sequence: CDR1 SQVTM, CDR2 ANQGSEA. The CDR3 contains 14 residues. The CDR3, as DNA: TGCAGCGTGGGAGATACCGATCTGGGCGATGAGCAGTTCTTC. Amino acids: CSVGDTDLGDEQFF.

This chain links TRBV2 with TRBJ2-5; 9 bases align to TRBD2. This CDR3 region has 19 residues. Germline CDR1 is SNHLY and CDR2 is FYNNEI. Trimming took 1 base from V and 5 from J; bases not matched to a gene: 17. The CDR3 DNA follows: TGTGCCAGCAGTGAAGGAGCCAGCGAAGCGGGGGGCTTGGCCGAGACCCAGTACTTC. It specifies CASSEGASEAGGLAETQYF.

This rearrangement joins TRBV29-1 to TRBJ1-3, with 7 bases lining up with TRBD1. Unmatched junction bases numbered 3, after V lost 7 bases and J lost 0 bases. Germline V gene lookup returns CDR1 SQVTM and CDR2 ANQGSEA. The CDR3 runs to 13 residues. In DNA form, the CDR3 reads TGCAGCGCGCAGGGGGACTCTGGAAACACCATATATTTT. Its translation is CSAQGDSGNTIYF.

V and J are TRBV5-1 and TRBJ2-7, with a possible D match to TRBD1 (6 bases). The CDR3 totals 13 residues. Germline-derived CDR1 and CDR2 are SGHRS and YFSETQ. V was clipped by 4 bases and J by 4 bases, with 12 bases between them. The CDR3 bases are TGCGCCAGCAGCCCAAACAGGGAATACGAGCAGTACTTC. This gives the protein CASSPNREYEQYF.

This clone was seen ten or more times. Different DNA sequences within this sample yield the same CDR3. The CDR3 reads CASSRNTEAFF. The CDR3 nucleotides are TGTGCCAGCTCTCGGAACACTGAAGCTTTCTTT. J is TRBJ1-1 and V is TRBV2; D is unclear. V dropped 8 bases and J dropped 1 base, with 5 bases sitting between them. The CDR3 loop spans 11 amino acids. Per germline, CDR1 SNHLY and CDR2 FYNNEI.

This clone was observed a single time. The V and J genes are TRBV5-1 and TRBJ2-1; TRBD1 or TRBD2 may be the D gene (5 bases each). The CDR3 loop spans 12 amino acids. Germline lookup yields CDR1 SGHRS and CDR2 YFSETQ. Trimming pared 4 bases from V and 7 bases from J, leaving 9 bases between. The CDR3, as DNA: TGCGCCAGCAGCGTCAGGGAGAATGAGCAGTTCTTC. Translating it yields CASSVRENEQFF.

The rearrangement uses TRBV13 and TRBJ1-4; a weak D match, TRBD1 (5 bases). V lost 5 bases, J lost 6 bases, and 13 bases lay in between. Germline CDR1 PRHDT, CDR2 FYEKMQ (reference sequence). The CDR3 is 14 residues long. The CDR3 is CASSTGTKDEKLFF. The CDR3 DNA reads TGTGCCAGCAGCACCGGGACTAAGGATGAAAAACTGTTTTTT.

This clone appeared once. The rearrangement links TRBV4-2 to TRBJ2-2; 7 bases line up with TRBD2. The junction had 4 bases not matched to a gene; V was cut back by 1 base and J by 2 bases. The CDR3 runs 16 residues. Germline CDR1 is LGHNA and CDR2 is YNFKEQ. The CDR3 here is CASSQVTSANTGELFF. The DNA of the CDR3 is TGTGCCAGCAGCCAAGTTACTAGCGCAAACACCGGGGAGCTGTTTTTT.

The CDR3 protein is CASSYWGDGYTF. The CDR3 coding sequence is TGTGCCAGCAGTTACTGGGGGGACGGCTACACCTTC. The V and J genes are TRBV6-5 and TRBJ1-2; possible D gene TRBD1, 5 bases. The CDR3 is made up of 12 amino acids. Germline CDR1 is MNHEY and CDR2 is SVGAGI. V lost 1 base and J 8 bases, leaving 8 bases between the germline ends.

In this sample, this clone turned up a few times. The rearrangement uses TRBV12-5 and TRBJ2-5; D possibly corresponds to TRBD1 (6 bases). Germline V gives CDR1 LGHNT, CDR2 FRNRAP. The CDR3 sequence is 14 residues long. V was trimmed by 6 bases and J by 0 bases, leaving 11 bases between them. The CDR3 DNA reads as TGTGCTAGTGGAAGACGGACAGACCAAGAGACCCAGTACTTC. Protein sequence: CASGRRTDQETQYF.

The CDR3 region has the DNA TGTGCCTGGGAAGCCCTGGACGGCCAATCCTACAATGAGCAGTTCTTC. It codes for CAWEALDGQSYNEQFF. This chain joins TRBV30 and TRBJ2-1; D remains ambiguous. The CDR3 spans 16 residues. CDR1 and CDR2 (germline): GTSNPN, SVGIG (reference sequence). V was pared by 5 bases and J by 1 base, with 18 bases between.

The V and J genes are TRBV11-3 and TRBJ2-7; 7 nucleotides agree with TRBD1. Germline-derived CDR1 and CDR2 are SGHNT and YENEEA. J was trimmed by 0 bases and V by 6 bases; bases with no gene match: 8. The CDR3 extends over 15 amino acids. CDR3 residues: CASRPGAGGSYEQYF. CDR3 nucleotide sequence: TGTGCCAGCAGACCCGGGGCAGGGGGCTCCTACGAGCAGTACTTC.

This clone was observed a few times. This rearrangement joins TRBV29-1 to TRBJ2-7; D is unresolved. Germline CDR1 reads SQVTM; CDR2 reads ANQGSEA. Trimming cost V 0 bases and J 2 bases, with 14 bases left between them. The CDR3 has 15 residues. CDR3 in amino acids: CSVEDRSGKTYEQYF. In nucleotides, the CDR3 is TGCAGCGTTGAAGATCGTTCCGGCAAGACCTACGAGCAGTACTTC.

Here the CDR3 DNA reads TGTGCCTGGAGCGAGTCGGGGTTTAACTATGGCTACACCTTC. Protein sequence: CAWSESGFNYGYTF. The chain combines TRBV30 with TRBJ1-2; D call uncertain. The CDR3 runs to 14 residues. Between the trimmed V and J ends, which lost 3 bases and 1 base, there was a span of 12 bases. CDR1 and CDR2 (germline): GTSNPN, SVGIG (reference sequence).

The chain carries TRBV29-1 and TRBJ2-5, with 9 nucleotides matching TRBD1. From germline, CDR1 is SQVTM and CDR2 ANQGSEA. J was trimmed by 4 bases and V by 2 bases; bases with no gene match: 5. The CDR3 contains 14 residues. The CDR3: CSVERGTGTETQYF. In DNA form, the CDR3 reads TGCAGCGTTGAAAGAGGGACAGGGACAGAGACCCAGTACTTC.

The chain couples TRBV5-1 to TRBJ1-2, with 7 bases fitting TRBD1. Trimming cost V 4 bases and J 5 bases; bases outside gene matches: 5. The CDR3 extends over 13 amino acids. Germline CDR1 SGHRS, CDR2 YFSETQ. The CDR3 sequence is CASSGGQLYGYTF. The DNA of the CDR3 is TGCGCCAGCAGCGGGGGACAGCTTTATGGCTACACCTTC.

The chain has TRBV6-1 and TRBJ2-7; the D gene is possibly TRBD1 (7 bases). Trimming took off 5 bases at V and 6 bases at J, with 17 bases between the two ends. This CDR3 contains 14 residues. Germline V CDR1 and CDR2: MNHNS, SASEGT. CDR3 sequence: CASSQYRGLGEQYF. In DNA form, the CDR3 reads TGTGCCAGCAGTCAGTACAGGGGACTGGGCGAGCAGTACTTC.

This sequence joins TRBV13 and TRBJ2-7; perhaps TRBD1 as D (6 bases). The V gene's germline CDR1 is PRHDT and CDR2 FYEKMQ (reference sequence). The CDR3 consists of 15 residues. Trimming shortened V by 5 bases and J by 5 bases, and 19 bases separated the two germline ends. The CDR3 region has the DNA TGTGCCAGCAGCCCCCGGGACACAGCGCGGGACGAGCAGTACTTC. It encodes CASSPRDTARDEQYF.

V and J are TRBV13 and TRBJ1-5, with D possibly being TRBD1 (5 bases). Germline values: CDR1 PRHDT, CDR2 FYEKMQ (reference sequence). Trimming shortened V by 5 bases and J by 4 bases, and 21 bases separated the two germline ends. The CDR3 sequence is 17 residues long. The CDR3 loop is CASSRRGGDPGNQPQHF. The CDR3, as DNA: TGTGCCAGCAGCCGCCGTGGGGGAGACCCGGGGAATCAGCCCCAGCATTTT.

The rearrangement joins TRBV13 to TRBJ2-2; D is uncertain. Germline loops: CDR1 PRHDT, CDR2 FYEKMQ (reference sequence). This CDR3 spans 13 amino acids. The V end lost 5 bases, the J end lost 0 bases, and 4 bases lay between the germline ends. The CDR3 DNA reads TGTGCCAGCAGCCCGTCGAACACCGGGGAGCTGTTTTTT. This codes for CASSPSNTGELFF.

The rearrangement joins TRBV29-1 to TRBJ1-2, with D tentatively TRBD1 (6 bases). V was pared by 5 bases and J by 3 bases, with 13 bases between. The CDR3 covers 13 residues. Germline lookup yields CDR1 SQVTM and CDR2 ANQGSEA. CDR3 bases: TGCAGCGTTCCAGCGACAGGAGACTATGGCTACACCTTC. Translation: CSVPATGDYGYTF.

This chain links TRBV27 with TRBJ2-1, with D possibly matching TRBD2 (6 bases). V was cut by 7 bases and J by 5 bases, with 12 bases left in between. Germline V lookup: CDR1 MNHEY, CDR2 SMNVEV (reference sequence). CDR3 length: 13 amino acids. In DNA form, the CDR3 reads TGTGCCAGCACGGGACTCTGGAACAATGAGCAGTTCTTC. Encoded protein: CASTGLWNNEQFF.

The chain combines TRBV30 with TRBJ1-2, with TRBD1 identical over 7 bases. J gave up 8 bases and V 4 bases, and 10 bases lay outside the gene matches. The CDR3 loop spans 13 amino acids. Germline assignment: CDR1 GTSNPN and CDR2 SVGIG (reference sequence). In nucleotides, the CDR3 is TGTGCCTGGACGGAAGGGGGCGCGTCCGGCTACACCTTC. Protein product: CAWTEGGASGYTF.

This clone was found a few times. This sample also contains other DNA sequences that code for the same CDR3. V usage is TRBV29-1 and J usage is TRBJ1-1; D not certain. The germline gives CDR1 SQVTM, CDR2 ANQGSEA. V dropped 4 bases and J dropped 4 bases, with 4 bases sitting between them. The length of the CDR3 is 10 residues. Written as DNA, the CDR3 is TGCAGCGTTGGGGGCACTGAAGCTTTCTTT. This gives the protein CSVGGTEAFF.